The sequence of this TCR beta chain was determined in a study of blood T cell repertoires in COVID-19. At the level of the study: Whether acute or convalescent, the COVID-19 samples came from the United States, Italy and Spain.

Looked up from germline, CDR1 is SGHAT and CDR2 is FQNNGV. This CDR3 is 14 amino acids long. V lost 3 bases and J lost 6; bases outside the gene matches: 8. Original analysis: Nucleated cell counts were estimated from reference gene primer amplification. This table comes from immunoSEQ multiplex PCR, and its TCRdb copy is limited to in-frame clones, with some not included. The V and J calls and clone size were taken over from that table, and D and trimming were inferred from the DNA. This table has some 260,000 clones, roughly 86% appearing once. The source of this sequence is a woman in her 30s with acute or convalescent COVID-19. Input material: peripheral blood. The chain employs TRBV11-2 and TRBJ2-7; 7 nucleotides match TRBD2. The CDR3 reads CASSFDSGRAEQYF. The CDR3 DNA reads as TGTGCCAGCAGCTTTGACTCAGGGAGGGCCGAGCAGTACTTC.